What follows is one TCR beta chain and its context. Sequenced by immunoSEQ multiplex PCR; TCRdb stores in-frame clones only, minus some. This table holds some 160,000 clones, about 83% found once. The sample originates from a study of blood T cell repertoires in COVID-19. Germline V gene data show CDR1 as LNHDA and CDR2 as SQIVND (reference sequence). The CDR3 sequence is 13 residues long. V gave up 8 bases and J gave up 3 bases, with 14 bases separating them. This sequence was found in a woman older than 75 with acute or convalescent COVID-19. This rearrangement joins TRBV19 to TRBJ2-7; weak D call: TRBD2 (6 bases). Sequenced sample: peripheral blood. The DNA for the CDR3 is TGTGCCAGTCGGCGGGACGGGTACTACGAGCAGTACTTC. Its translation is CASRRDGYYEQYF.